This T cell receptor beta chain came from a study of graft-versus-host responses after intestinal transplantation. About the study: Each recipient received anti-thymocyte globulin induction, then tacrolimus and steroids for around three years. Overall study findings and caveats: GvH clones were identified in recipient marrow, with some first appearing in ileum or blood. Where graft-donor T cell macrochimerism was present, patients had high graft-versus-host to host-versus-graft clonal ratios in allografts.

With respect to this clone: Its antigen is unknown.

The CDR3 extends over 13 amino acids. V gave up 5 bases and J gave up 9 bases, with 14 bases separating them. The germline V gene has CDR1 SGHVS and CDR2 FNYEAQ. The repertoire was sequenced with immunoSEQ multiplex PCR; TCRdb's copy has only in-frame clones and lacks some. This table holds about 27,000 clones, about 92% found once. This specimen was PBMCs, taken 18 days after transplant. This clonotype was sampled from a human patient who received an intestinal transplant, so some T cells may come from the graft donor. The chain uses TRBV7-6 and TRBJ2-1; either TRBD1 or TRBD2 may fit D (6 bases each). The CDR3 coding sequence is TGTGCCAGCAGCCCGGGGGCTGTGGGTGAGCAGTTCTTC. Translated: CASSPGAVGEQFF.